One sample yielded the 16 T cell receptor beta chains listed below, sequenced in a study of blood T cell repertoires in COVID-19. Profiled with immunoSEQ multiplex PCR; TCRdb holds only in-frame clones, not every one. The data show some 25,000 clones, approximately 84% seen once. Sequencing was performed on peripheral blood. Receptors were obtained from a man aged 45 to 65 with active or convalescent COVID-19.

This clone was counted only a few times. A junction boundary mismatches the germline segment, possibly from a read error. The chain links TRBV7-3 to TRBJ2-6; TRBD1 agrees at 10 bases. Germline CDR1 and CDR2: SGHTA and FQGTGA. This CDR3 has 14 residues. This CDR3 reads CASSNWTGGNVLTF. CDR3 bases: TGTGCCAGCAGCAATTGGACAGGGGGCAACGTCCTGACTTTC.

Turning to this clone: The junction and the germline gene differ at one end; a read error may be behind it. The chain links TRBV7-8 to TRBJ2-5; the D gene is possibly TRBD1 (6 bases). This CDR3 is 17 amino acids long. Germline V lookup: CDR1 SGHVS, CDR2 FQNEAQ. In DNA form, the CDR3 reads TGTGCCAGCAGCTCAGGGATTGGTGGCAGGGGTGTTCCTGGATGGCACTTC. Encoded protein: CASSSGIGGRGVPGWHF.

This sequence joins TRBV9 and TRBJ2-3; 13 nucleotides line up with TRBD2. V trimming: 8 bases; J trimming: 2 bases; junction bases outside the gene matches: 14. Per germline, CDR1 SGDLS and CDR2 YYNGEE. The length of the CDR3 is 18 residues. The CDR3 coding sequence is TGTGCCAGGGTTCCTGGGACTAGCGGGGTCATTGACACAGATACGCAGTATTTT. Translated, it gives CARVPGTSGVIDTDTQYF.

The V gene is TRBV5-1, the J gene TRBJ2-5, with D possibly TRBD2 on 6 matching bases. Trimming pared 1 base from V and 9 bases from J, leaving 19 bases between. This CDR3 spans 15 amino acids. Germline CDR1 SGHRS, CDR2 YFSETQ. In DNA, the CDR3 is TGCGCCAGCAGCTTGTTGGGGGACGGCGGGGCGCCCCAGTACTTC. Protein sequence: CASSLLGDGGAPQYF.

The rearrangement joins TRBV20-1 to TRBJ1-2, with a possible D match to TRBD1 (6 bases). The ends were cut back, 3 bases at V and 4 bases at J, with 24 bases in the middle. This CDR3 is 17 amino acids long. From germline, CDR1 is DFQATT and CDR2 SNEGSKA (reference sequence). CDR3 sequence: CSASTTLTKQGFYGYTF. Written as DNA, the CDR3 is TGCAGTGCTAGTACTACACTGACGAAACAGGGCTTCTATGGCTACACCTTC.

V and J are TRBV7-3 and TRBJ2-7; 7 bases match TRBD2. The CDR3 consists of 15 residues. The V gene's germline CDR1 is SGHTA and CDR2 FQGTGA. V lost 4 bases to trimming and J lost 2 bases; unmatched junction nucleotides: 8. CDR3 region: CASSYRTRMAYEQYF. CDR3 coding DNA: TGTGCCAGCAGCTACCGGACTAGAATGGCCTACGAGCAGTACTTC.

The CDR3 DNA sequence: TGTGCCAGCAGCCAAGGCAGGAGGGCTAATGAAAAACTGTTTTTT. Amino acids: CASSQGRRANEKLFF. The chain combines TRBV3-1 (or the pseudogene TRBV3-2) with TRBJ1-4; D is uncertain. V lost 1 base to trimming and J lost 3 bases, with 9 bases between them. The CDR3 sequence is 15 residues long. Germline V CDR1 and CDR2: LGHDT, YNNKEL (reference sequence).

The chain joins TRBV4-2 to TRBJ1-6; 7 bases agree with TRBD1. With V trimmed by 1 base and J by 6 bases, 6 bases remained unmatched. Germline lookup yields CDR1 LGHNA and CDR2 YNFKEQ. The CDR3 has 16 residues. CDR3 in DNA: TGTGCCAGCAGCCAAGGGACAGGTGGTAGTAATTCACCCCTCCACTTT. Translation gives CASSQGTGGSNSPLHF.

The chain employs TRBV5-1 and TRBJ2-7, with TRBD1 identical over 7 bases. The CDR3 sequence is 18 residues long. Germline CDR1 and CDR2: SGHRS and YFSETQ. Trimming cost V 1 base and J 0 bases; bases outside gene matches: 13. The CDR3 sequence: CASSLWGPRQGSSYEQYF. The CDR3 coding sequence is TGCGCCAGCAGCTTGTGGGGTCCTAGACAGGGCAGCTCCTACGAGCAGTACTTC.

The chain employs TRBV29-1 and TRBJ2-7, with 10 bases lining up with TRBD1. J lost 0 bases, V lost 3 bases, and 5 bases had no gene match. In germline, CDR1 is SQVTM, CDR2 ANQGSEA. The CDR3 runs to 15 residues. The CDR3 nucleotides are TGCAGCGTTGAGGGGGGACAGGGGACCTCCTACGAGCAGTACTTC. Translating it yields CSVEGGQGTSYEQYF.

The CDR3 nucleotides read TGCAGCGTTGAACCCCGGGGGCTAGCGGGACCCCGAGGAGATACGCAGTATTTT. Translating it yields CSVEPRGLAGPRGDTQYF. This chain connects TRBV29-1 to TRBJ2-3, with TRBD2 identical over 9 bases. The CDR3 consists of 18 residues. V lost 2 bases, J lost 5 bases, and 17 bases stayed unmatched. Germline V lookup: CDR1 SQVTM, CDR2 ANQGSEA.

J is TRBJ2-3 and V is TRBV12-3 or TRBV12-4, with 7 bases aligning to TRBD1. V lost 6 bases and J lost 9; bases outside the gene matches: 6. The CDR3 runs to 12 residues. In nucleotides, the CDR3 is TGTGCCAGCAGCCCCGACAGGGACACGCAGTATTTT. Translated: CASSPDRDTQYF.

The rearrangement uses TRBV9 and TRBJ2-1; 9 bases are shared with TRBD2. The CDR3 is 15 residues long. CDR1 is SGDLS, CDR2 YYNGEE, per germline. The V and J ends lost 3 bases and 4 bases, in that order; junction bases with no gene match: 5. This CDR3 reads CASSALAGDYNEQFF. The CDR3 DNA follows: TGTGCCAGCAGCGCCTTAGCGGGGGATTACAATGAGCAGTTCTTC.

The chain joins TRBV2 to TRBJ2-1; D may be TRBD2 (5 bases). The CDR3 has 13 residues. Trimming cost V 5 bases and J 0 bases, with 5 bases left between them. CDR1 is SNHLY, CDR2 FYNNEI, per germline. In nucleotides, the CDR3 is TGTGCCAGCAGTCGGGACTCCTACAATGAGCAGTTCTTC. Amino acid sequence: CASSRDSYNEQFF.

J is TRBJ2-4 and V is TRBV4-1; D gene unclear. With 5 bases removed from V and 0 bases from J, the gap between germline ends came to 11 bases. The CDR3 sequence is 15 residues long. The germline CDR1 and CDR2 sequences are MGHRA and YSYEKL. The CDR3 DNA follows: TGCGCCAGCAGCGTCTGGGCTCTAGCCAAAAACATTCAGTACTTC. This translates into CASSVWALAKNIQYF.

The chain is built from TRBV5-1 and TRBJ2-2; TRBD2 aligns across 10 bases. V was pared by 2 bases and J by 4 bases, with 8 bases of the junction left unmatched. Germline V gene lookup returns CDR1 SGHRS and CDR2 YFSETQ. The CDR3 runs 17 residues. CDR3 region: CASSFGLAGASTGELFF. The CDR3 DNA is TGCGCCAGCAGCTTCGGGCTAGCGGGAGCGAGCACCGGGGAGCTGTTTTTT.